What follows describes a single T cell receptor (beta chain). The target antigen is unknown. The sample belongs to a study of T cell responses to AZD1222 COVID-19 vaccine. Whole-study findings and limits: Compared with day 0, the breadth and depth of the Spike-specific TCR repertoire rose significantly after two doses of AZD1222. Just six or seven AZD1222 recipients tested seropositive at baseline. There were mostly white British donors and more females than males, and clonal diversity was possibly underestimated. Dominant CD4 TCR responses targeted spike regions 160-218 and 743-854.

TCRdb's table, derived via immunoSEQ multiplex PCR, lists solely in-frame clones and lacks some. The sample contains about 160,000 clones, 80% to 90% of which appear only once. This CDR3 comprises 14 residues. Trimming removed 5 bases at V and 3 bases at J, with 12 bases between. The germline V gene has CDR1 LGHDT and CDR2 YNNKEL (reference sequence). This sequence joins TRBV3-1 (or the pseudogene TRBV3-2) and TRBJ2-3; D unresolved. The receptor was isolated from an adult in good health. Sequencing used peripheral blood, obtained on day 0 of AZD1222 vaccination. The CDR3 DNA follows: TGTGCCAGCAGCTCCCGCCGAACAACAGATACGCAGTATTTT. Amino acids: CASSSRRTTDTQYF.